This record concerns one T cell receptor (beta chain) sequence. The source of the sample is a study of blood T cell repertoires in COVID-19. Study as a whole: T cells, B-cell-depleted T cells, or PBMCs provided the cDNA or gDNA that served as material.

The cohort comprised adults aged roughly 18 to 100 years residing in approximately 25 US areas. Participants had their cohort set by participant-reported clinical history. Sequencing was performed with immunoSEQ multiplex PCR; in TCRdb, only in-frame clones are kept and a portion is missing. The sample has some 460,000 clones, roughly 87% seen once; the top ten hold nearly 2%. CDR1 MNHEY and CDR2 SMNVEV come from the germline V gene (reference sequence). CDR3 length: 14 residues. Trimming took off 3 bases at V and 0 bases at J, with 9 bases between the two ends. This chain links TRBV27 with TRBJ2-7, with D perhaps TRBD1 (5 bases). Sequenced input: PBMCs or T cells enriched from blood (not recorded which). This clonotype was obtained from a young woman with acute COVID-19. The CDR3 here is CASSLGQSSYEQYF. CDR3 nucleotide sequence: TGTGCCAGCAGTTTGGGGCAGAGCTCCTACGAGCAGTACTTC.